This TCR beta chain was captured by sequencing in a study of cytomegalovirus exposure and HLA in healthy donors. Study-wide results and limits: Prior analysis indicated that the majority of TCR beta V segments exhibited productivity approximately 87% or approximately 30% of the time.

Primers included in the PCR were 60 Vbeta and 13 Jbeta primers. Clones were sequenced by immunoSEQ multiplex PCR, and TCRdb holds only the in-frame ones, with some missing. The table records about 91,000 clones, 78% of them present only once. This CDR3 has 16 amino acids. The V gene's germline CDR1 is ENHRY and CDR2 SYGVKD. Trimming removed 0 bases from V and 2 bases from J, with 12 bases in between. All donors participated as healthy donors of bone marrow. Of note for this clone: Its antigen is currently unknown.

The receptor's source is a male donor in good health and CMV-seropositive. Sequenced: PBMCs. The genes are TRBV10-3 and TRBJ2-3; a weak D match, TRBD2 (5 bases). In nucleotides, the CDR3 is TGTGCCATCAGTGAGTCGGCTAGCCGTTACACAGATACGCAGTATTTT. Translation gives CAISESASRYTDTQYF.